This T cell receptor beta chain was documented in a study of metastatic and nonmetastatic thyroid tumors (dated by TCRdb to the early 2020s). Study-wide context: The researchers compared repertoires between peripheral blood samples and tumor or nodule tissue samples from patients with malignant or benign thyroid disease. Findings and caveats that apply to the study as a whole: In both blood and tumor samples, TCR beta diversity was reported to be significantly higher in malignant tumors than in benign nodules.

No treatment had been received by any patient before thyroid surgery. Using T-cell receptor beta sequencing, the study looked back at clinical samples from patients collected from the early 2010s to the late 2010s. In the case of this clone: No antigen is known for it. A read error may produce the germline difference seen at one junction end.

The protocol used for the library was PCR. For sequencing, an Illumina HiSeq 4000 was employed. High-throughput sequencing was used to profile the TCR beta-chain CDR3 region of every patient. Per the source publication's procedure: A classifier to discriminate distant-metastatic papillary thyroid cancer patients was built from CDR3 differences across clinicopathological groups. Repertoire diversity was assessed with the Shannon index, and tumor-blood repertoire similarity with the Morisita-Horn index. TCRdb ran its own pipeline on the public reads, namely fastp trimming at Q25 and MiXCR clone calling, and kept in-frame beta chains. The V and J calls follow TCRdb's processing rather than the paper's. This sample gives around 25,000 clones in total; 20% of them show up just once. The ten largest clonotypes hold less than 4.5% of the sample. The CDR1 and CDR2 encoded by the germline V gene are SNHLY and FYNNEI. Spanning cysteine to phenylalanine, the CDR3 consists of 13 amino acids. The kept DNA is CDR3 alone, 39 bases in frame from the first base.

The origin of this receptor is a female donor with papillary thyroid cancer or a benign thyroid nodule (not recorded which). Some clones in this sample may be carry-over from other donors' samples. The rearranged segments are TRBV2 and TRBJ2-6; TRBD1 could be the D gene, as 5 bases match. Sequencing was done on a sample of adjacent normal tissue. Here the CDR3 is given as CASGISGALVVCF. The DNA sequence is TGTGCCAGCGGAATCTCTGGGGCGTTGGTGGTGTGTTTC.